The T cell receptor beta chain described here comes from a study of blood T cell repertoires in COVID-19 (TCRdb year 2020). Describing the broader study: The collaborator samples originated in the United States, Italy and Spain and spanned the acute and convalescent phases of COVID-19. The sample metadata nearly always contained a de-identified subject ID, COVID-19 status, age in years and sex. The samples were drawn from two sources: the first 160 participants of the ongoing ImmuneRACE study, and 1,000 to 1,500 subjects contributed by 6 global collaborators. The material from the prospective study consisted of cDNA or gDNA derived from T cells, B-cell-depleted T cells, or PBMCs. Subjects who had been exposed to COVID-19, were actively infected with it, or had recovered from it provided the deeply sampled blood TCRbeta repertoires that made up the dataset. The repertoires were released in a freely available public database intended as a resource for research on the immune response to SARS-CoV-2. Where available, HLA class I and class II types were taken from metadata supplied by the sample provider and were not determined by assay-based typing.

For this chain, trimming is 0 bases at the V end and 3 bases at the J end, and the number of junction bases without a gene match is 6. Based on the germline V gene, the CDR1 and CDR2 sequences are SGHRS and YFSETQ. The CDR3 covers 15 residues, taking in both the cysteine and the phenylalanine. Here the CDR3 DNA is all that survives: 45 bases in frame from base 1. TCRbeta CDR3 regions were amplified from genomic DNA by means of the immunoSEQ Assay, a bias-controlled multiplex PCR. The paper's processing steps were these. Within the assay, amplification of reference gene primers was used to estimate how many nucleated cells each sample contained. Sequence reads were collapsed and filtered to measure the absolute abundance of every unique TCRbeta CDR3 rearrangement. For each sample, productive Simpson clonality was calculated by taking the square root of Simpson's diversity index across productive rearrangements. TCRdb limited this immuneACCESS table to in-frame rearrangements with V and J called. A share of clones is missing; checked studies link under half to unresolved V genes, and the rest is unexplained. V, J and clone size are those of that table, while D and trimming were read from the DNA. This sample has more than 150,000 clones in its table, and more than 85% of those were observed once. The top ten hold 6% to 7.5% of the sample.

What the research found in general, with its limitations: How much clinical and demographic metadata was included differed by source and by participant, and the metadata was provided uncurated.

A word on this clone: The antigen it recognizes is unknown. No base-level quality is on record; no much larger clone is a single base apart.

In the prospective study, participants were about 18 to 100 years old, resided in around 25 geographic areas of the United States, and were enrolled through a virtual design. To assign participants to cohorts, the prospective study relied on clinical history that participants themselves reported in a screening survey and a study questionnaire. Recovered participants in ImmuneRACE Cohort 3 were defined by two consecutive negative NP/OP PCR tests, clearance by a healthcare professional, or resolution of symptoms. In the prospective study, whole blood, serum and a nasopharyngeal or oropharyngeal swab were collected from each participant by mobile phlebotomists. Over an approximately 2-month period, participants in the prospective study had the option of providing additional blood draws and questionnaires. Blood samples from the prospective study were shipped frozen or at room temperature prior to DNA extraction.

Sequenced sample: PBMCs or T cells enriched from blood (not recorded which). The receptor's source is a woman between 50 and 59 years old who had recovered from COVID-19. Rearrangement joined TRBV5-1 to TRBJ2-7; 7 junctional bases match TRBD2. The CDR3 reads CASSLEVAGSYEQYF. The bases are TGCGCCAGCAGCTTGGAGGTAGCGGGTAGCTACGAGCAGTACTTC.